These T cell receptor beta chains were read from a single sample in a study of CD8 T cells in ankylosing spondylitis. TCRdb reanalysed the 5' RACE reads using MiXCR and keeps one entry per CDR3 protein. This sample has nearly 350,000 distinct CDR3 sequences; about 15% occur once, and the top ten carry roughly 0.99%. What was sequenced was blood, either unsorted or a sorted T cell fraction (not recorded which). The source is a male donor with ankylosing spondylitis or in good health (not recorded which). Both conserved end residues are part of each CDR3. A D gene is named only where the DNA matches it firmly. The size entry is marked missing in some rows and otherwise reads once, few, many or a size class.

TRBD1	TRBV7-8	NA	TRBJ1-3	CASSSTGFGNTIYF	TGTGCCAGCAGCTCGACAGGGTTTGGAAACACCATATATTTT
TRBD2	TRBV11-2	few	TRBJ2-5	CASSPRGLAGEETQYF	TGTGCCAGCAGCCCGAGGGGACTAGCGGGGGAAGAGACCCAGTACTTC
NA	TRBV12-3/TRBV12-4	NA	TRBJ1-1	CASSWARNTEAFF	TGTGCCAGCAGTTGGGCGAGGAACACTGAAGCTTTCTTT
NA	TRBV27	few	TRBJ2-7	CASSLRGYGDYKYEQYF	TGTGCCAGCAGTTTACGGGGTTATGGAGACTACAAATACGAGCAGTACTTC
NA	TRBV9	few	TRBJ2-7	CASSAPSSYEQYF	TGTGCCAGCAGCGCCCCAAGCTCCTACGAGCAGTACTTC
NA	TRBV7-9	NA	TRBJ2-5	CASSLAGALQETQYF	TGTGCCAGCAGCTTAGCGGGGGCCCTCCAAGAGACCCAGTACTTC
NA	TRBV5-1	NA	TRBJ2-7	CASSPTVNYEQYF	TGCGCCAGCAGCCCGACAGTTAACTACGAGCAGTACTTC
NA	TRBV7-9	many	TRBJ1-1	CASSLEGDTEAFF	TGTGCCAGCAGCTTAGAGGGGGACACTGAAGCTTTCTTT
TRBD1	TRBV5-4	NA	TRBJ2-2	CASTTSDRGYPGELFF	TGTGCCAGCACCACTTCGGACAGGGGTTATCCCGGGGAGCTGTTTTTT
TRBD1	TRBV6-5	NA	TRBJ2-5	CASSYPGQGTETQYF	TGTGCCAGCAGTTATCCGGGACAGGGTACGGAGACCCAGTACTTC
NA	TRBV29-1	few	TRBJ2-5	CSTVRSGGTQYF	TGCAGCACCGTAAGGTCTGGGGGGACCCAGTACTTC
TRBD2	TRBV9	NA	TRBJ2-1	CASSVAPSGSLYEQFF	TGTGCCAGCAGCGTTGCCCCTAGCGGGAGCTTGTATGAGCAGTTCTTC
NA	TRBV12-3/TRBV12-4	NA	TRBJ2-5	CASSPGGVIQETQYF	TGTGCCAGCAGTCCAGGGGGGGTGATCCAAGAGACCCAGTACTTC
NA	TRBV5-1	many	TRBJ1-5	CASSLDGGATNQPQHF	TGCGCCAGCAGCTTGGATGGGGGGGCAACTAATCAGCCCCAGCATTTT
TRBD1	TRBV10-3	NA	TRBJ2-1	CAISVSARDSGKNEQFF	TGTGCCATCAGTGTTTCCGCCCGGGACAGTGGGAAAAATGAGCAGTTCTTC
NA	TRBV5-1	NA	TRBJ2-1	CASSLKGGVEQFF	TGCGCCAGCAGCTTGAAGGGTGGCGTTGAGCAGTTCTTC
TRBD1	TRBV12-3/TRBV12-4	few	TRBJ1-2	CASRRDRLYGYTF	TGTGCCAGCAGGCGGGACAGGCTCTATGGCTACACCTTC
NA	TRBV20-1	NA	TRBJ2-2	CSARQDNTGELFF	TGCAGTGCTAGACAGGACAACACCGGGGAGCTGTTTTTT
NA	TRBV5-1	NA	TRBJ1-2	CASRVEPSNYGYTF	TGCGCCAGCAGGGTCGAGCCCTCTAACTATGGCTACACCTTC
NA	TRBV7-9	many	TRBJ2-3	CASRDNTDTQYF	TGTGCCAGCAGGGACAACACAGATACGCAGTATTTT
NA	TRBV5-1	few	TRBJ1-5	CASSPGTQNNQPQHF	TGCGCCAGCAGCCCCGGGACTCAAAATAATCAGCCCCAGCATTTT
TRBD2	TRBV12-3/TRBV12-4	NA	TRBJ2-5	CASSAGAAGDGETQYF	TGTGCCAGCAGTGCAGGTGCAGCGGGAGACGGAGAGACCCAGTACTTC
NA	TRBV5-1	few	TRBJ2-2	CASSPGSSNTGELFF	TGCGCCAGCAGTCCAGGGAGCTCGAACACCGGGGAGCTGTTTTTT
TRBD1	TRBV12-3/TRBV12-4	NA	TRBJ1-5	CASSKTGNQPQHF	TGTGCCAGCAGTAAGACAGGGAACCAGCCCCAGCATTTT
TRBD1	TRBV5-1	NA	TRBJ2-5	CASSLARGSQETQYF	TGCGCCAGCAGCTTGGCCAGGGGGAGCCAAGAGACCCAGTACTTC
TRBD1	TRBV6-5	NA	TRBJ1-2	CASTLPGQGTGGYTF	TGTGCCAGCACTTTACCGGGACAGGGGACGGGTGGCTACACCTTC
NA	TRBV12-3/TRBV12-4	NA	TRBJ2-7	CASSSQGSRSYEQYF	TGTGCCAGCAGTTCACAGGGTTCGCGCTCCTACGAGCAGTACTTC
NA	TRBV20-1	NA	TRBJ1-4	CSATPLNEKLFF	TGCAGTGCGACACCCCTTAATGAAAAACTGTTTTTT
TRBD2	TRBV20-1	NA	TRBJ2-2	CSARLAGANTGELFF	TGCAGTGCTAGACTAGCGGGGGCGAACACCGGGGAGCTGTTTTTT
TRBD1	TRBV20-1	NA	TRBJ2-7	CSARDSRRQGASEQYF	TGCAGTGCTAGAGATTCAAGGAGACAGGGGGCGAGCGAGCAGTACTTC
NA	TRBV10-3	few	TRBJ1-1	CAISTLDRPVF	TGTGCCATCAGCACCCTTGACAGGCCCGTCTTT
NA	TRBV5-1	few	TRBJ1-1	CASSPLAGGMNTEAFF	TGCGCCAGCAGCCCCCTGGCAGGAGGGATGAACACTGAAGCTTTCTTT
NA	TRBV4-1	NA	TRBJ1-1	CASSQITENTEAFF	TGCGCCAGCAGCCAAATAACAGAGAACACTGAAGCTTTCTTT
NA	TRBV12-3/TRBV12-4	many	TRBJ1-1	CASSLQGIGAFF	TGTGCCAGCAGTCTTCAGGGGATCGGAGCTTTCTTT
NA	TRBV12-3/TRBV12-4	NA	TRBJ1-1	CASSRQVGTEAFF	TGTGCCAGCAGCCGACAGGTGGGCACTGAAGCTTTCTTT
NA	TRBV21-1	NA	TRBJ2-4	CASSSPVPGQGRAKNIQYF	TGTGCCAGCAGCAGTCCTGTGCCGGGACAGGGGAGAGCCAAAAACATTCAGTACTTC
NA	TRBV3-1	NA	TRBJ1-1	CASSLRGNPIEAFF	TGTGCCAGCAGCCTGAGAGGGAATCCTATTGAAGCTTTCTTT
TRBD1	TRBV6-5	NA	TRBJ2-3	CASSLTGTAGTGTDTQYF	TGTGCCAGCAGTCTTACCGGGACAGCTGGCACGGGCACAGATACGCAGTATTTT
TRBD2	TRBV20-1	few	TRBJ2-1	CSAALLAGPHNEQFF	TGCAGTGCGGCCCTATTAGCGGGACCCCACAATGAGCAGTTCTTC
TRBD1	TRBV5-1	NA	TRBJ2-2	CASSLEGGTGLTGELFF	TGCGCCAGCAGCTTGGAAGGGGGGACAGGCCTCACCGGGGAGCTGTTTTTT
NA	TRBV20-1	NA	TRBJ2-5	CSAASAQETQYF	TGCAGTGCCGCTAGTGCACAAGAGACCCAGTACTTC
TRBD1	TRBV4-1	few	TRBJ1-2	CASLSWGTGEKGYTF	TGCGCCAGCCTCTCATGGGGGACAGGGGAAAAAGGCTACACCTTC
TRBD1	TRBV29-1	NA	TRBJ2-7	CSVGALGQGYHEQYF	TGCAGCGTTGGGGCACTCGGACAGGGGTACCACGAGCAGTACTTC
NA	TRBV11-2	few	TRBJ1-6	CASSRDGQGSPLHF	TGTGCCAGCAGCCGGGACGGGCAAGGGTCACCCCTCCACTTT
TRBD2	TRBV2	NA	TRBJ2-1	CASRLPGLANEQFF	TGTGCCAGCAGACTCCCGGGACTAGCAAATGAGCAGTTCTTC
TRBD1	TRBV6-5	NA	TRBJ2-7	CASSTRQGESYEQYF	TGTGCCAGCAGTACCCGACAGGGGGAATCCTACGAGCAGTACTTC
NA	TRBV3-1	few	TRBJ1-1	CASSQDSINTEAFF	TGTGCCAGCAGCCAAGATTCAATAAACACTGAAGCTTTCTTT
NA	TRBV18	NA	TRBJ2-1	CASSPPLEYNEQFF	TGTGCCAGCTCACCACCGCTAGAGTACAATGAGCAGTTCTTC
NA	TRBV11-1	NA	TRBJ1-2	CASSLSSAGYTF	TGTGCCAGCAGCTTGTCAAGCGCTGGCTACACCTTC